The sequence of this T cell receptor beta chain was determined in a study of Ad26.COV2.S vaccination and SARS-CoV-2 variants. Overall study findings and caveats: Non-spike TCR breadth was similar in vaccine and placebo recipients.

This clone has a handful of counts. The antigen is unknown. The sample's treatment: some 20 received Ad26.COV2.S at low or high dose, single or two shots; about 5 received placebo; per-sample allocation not given. On day 63 after the first injection, vaccine and placebo recipients gave samples. The protocol was immunoSEQ multiplex PCR, while the TCRdb copy is restricted to in-frame clones and leaves out a portion. The sample carries around 450,000 clones, 89% recorded once. Germline CDR1 is LGHDT and CDR2 is YNNKEL (reference sequence). V gave up 5 bases and J gave up 5 bases; unmatched junction bases: 12. The CDR3 contains 15 residues.

This TCR was recovered from a person between 18 and 60 years old who received the Ad26.COV2.S COVID-19 vaccine or a placebo. The sample consisted of peripheral blood, taken in a trial of Ad26.COV2.S vaccine versus placebo. The chain joins TRBV3-1 (or the pseudogene TRBV3-2) to TRBJ2-7; 7 nucleotides line up with TRBD1. The CDR3, as DNA: TGTGCCAGCAGCAACCTAGACAGGGTCGTGGACGAGCAGTACTTC. The encoded protein is CASSNLDRVVDEQYF.